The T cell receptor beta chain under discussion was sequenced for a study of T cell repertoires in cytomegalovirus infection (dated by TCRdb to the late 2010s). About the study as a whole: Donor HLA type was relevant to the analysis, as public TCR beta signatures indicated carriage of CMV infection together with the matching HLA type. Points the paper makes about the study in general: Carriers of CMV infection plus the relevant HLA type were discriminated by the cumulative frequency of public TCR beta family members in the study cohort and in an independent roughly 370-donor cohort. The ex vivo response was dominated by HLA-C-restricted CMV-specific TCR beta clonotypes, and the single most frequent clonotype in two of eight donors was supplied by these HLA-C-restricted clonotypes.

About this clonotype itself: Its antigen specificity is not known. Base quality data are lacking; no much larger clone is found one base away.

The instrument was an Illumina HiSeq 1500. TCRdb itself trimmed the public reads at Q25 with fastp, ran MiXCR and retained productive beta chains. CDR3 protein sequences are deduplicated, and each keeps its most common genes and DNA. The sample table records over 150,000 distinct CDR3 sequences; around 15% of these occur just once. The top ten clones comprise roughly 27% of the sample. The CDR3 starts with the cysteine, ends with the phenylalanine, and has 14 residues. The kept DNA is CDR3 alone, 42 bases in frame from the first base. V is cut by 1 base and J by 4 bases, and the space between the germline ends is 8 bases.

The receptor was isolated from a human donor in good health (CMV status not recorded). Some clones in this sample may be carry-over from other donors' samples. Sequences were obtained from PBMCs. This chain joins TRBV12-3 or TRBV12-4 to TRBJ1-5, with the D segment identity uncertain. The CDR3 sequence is CASSLVAINQPQHF. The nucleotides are TGTGCCAGCAGTTTAGTGGCGATAAATCAGCCCCAGCATTTT.